Below, 9 T cell receptor beta chains from the same sample are listed, as sequenced in a study of T cell responses to AZD1222 COVID-19 vaccine. TCRdb's copy holds only in-frame clones and misses some; the assay was immunoSEQ multiplex PCR. The table has roughly 100,000 clones, approximately 90% seen once; the top ten hold less than 9.5%. The specimen was peripheral blood, collected on day 0 of AZD1222 vaccination. These receptors originate from an adult in good health.

CDR3 sequence: CASSLAGPRYGYTF. DNA for the CDR3: TGTGCCAGCAGTTTAGCGGGACCGCGCTATGGCTACACCTTC. This rearrangement joins TRBV28 to TRBJ1-2; D possibly corresponds to TRBD1 (5 bases). Trimming pared 2 bases from V and 4 bases from J, leaving 11 bases between. The CDR3 contains 14 residues. Germline V gene sequence: CDR1 MDHEN, CDR2 SYDVKM.

This sequence joins TRBV2 and TRBJ1-3; TRBD1 matches 9 bases. V was pared by 8 bases and J by 7 bases, with 15 bases of the junction left unmatched. Germline loops: CDR1 SNHLY, CDR2 FYNNEI. This CDR3 has 16 residues. This chain's CDR3 is CASGNPGTGNVNTIYF. CDR3 DNA: TGTGCCAGCGGAAACCCCGGGACAGGGAACGTGAACACCATATATTTT.

The V gene is TRBV19, the J gene TRBJ1-5; a weak D match, TRBD1 (5 bases). Germline V lookup: CDR1 LNHDA, CDR2 SQIVND (reference sequence). V was cut by 3 bases and J by 0 bases, with 9 bases left in between. This CDR3 region has 15 residues. The CDR3 sequence: CASSILGDSNQPQHF. The CDR3 DNA reads as TGTGCCAGTAGTATTCTAGGGGATAGCAATCAGCCCCAGCATTTT.

The rearrangement links TRBV6-4 to TRBJ2-3; D remains unclear. V dropped 0 bases and J dropped 4 bases, with 5 bases sitting between them. This CDR3 region has 13 residues. Germline V gives CDR1 MRHNA, CDR2 SNTAGT. The CDR3 sequence: CASSDSMADTQYF. CDR3 sequence (DNA): TGTGCCAGCAGTGACTCGATGGCAGATACGCAGTATTTT.

This sequence joins TRBV29-1 and TRBJ2-2; maybe TRBD2 (6 bases). Looked up from germline, CDR1 is SQVTM and CDR2 is ANQGSEA. Trimming removed 6 bases from V and 2 bases from J, with 16 bases in between. The CDR3 consists of 15 residues. The CDR3 is CSVGLNSGNTGELFF. The CDR3, as DNA: TGCAGCGTGGGCTTGAATAGCGGCAACACCGGGGAGCTGTTTTTT.

The rearrangement links TRBV27 to TRBJ1-5; 7 positions match TRBD1. With V trimmed by 5 bases and J by 1 base, 2 bases remained unmatched. CDR1 is MNHEY, CDR2 SMNVEV, per germline (reference sequence). CDR3 size: 14 residues. The DNA for the CDR3 is TGTGCCAGCAGTACAGGGGTAAGCAATCAGCCCCAGCATTTT. Translated: CASSTGVSNQPQHF.

The chain has TRBV15 and TRBJ1-5, with a tentative D call TRBD1 (5 bases). V was cut by 4 bases and J by 8 bases, with 12 bases left in between. The CDR3 has 13 residues. The germline V gene encodes CDR1 LNHNV and CDR2 YYDKDF (reference sequence). The CDR3 protein is CATSTQGPKPQHF. The CDR3 nucleotides read TGTGCCACCAGCACCCAGGGCCCTAAGCCCCAGCATTTT. The whole variable domain, remainder taken from reference TRBV15 and TRBJ1-5, is DAMVIQNPRYQVTQFGKPVTLSCSQTLNHNVMYWYQQKSSQAPKLLFHYYDKDFNNEADTPDNFQSRRPNTSFCFLDIRSPGLGDTAMYLCATSTQGPKPQHFGDGTRLSIL.

This clone was counted only a few times. The rearrangement links TRBV11-1 to TRBJ1-3; D remains unclear. Trimming removed 4 bases from V and 8 bases from J, with 12 bases in between. The CDR3 loop spans 13 amino acids. CDR1 and CDR2 (germline): SGHAT, FQDESV (reference sequence). CDR3 sequence (DNA): TGTGCCAGCAGCTCCCTGAGAGGTGACACCATATATTTT. Translation gives CASSSLRGDTIYF.

As DNA, the CDR3 is TGTGCCAGCGGGCAGGGGGCCTACAATGAGCAGTTCTTC. Its protein product is CASGQGAYNEQFF. This chain joins TRBV6-5 and TRBJ2-1; 7 bases line up with TRBD1. Germline V CDR1 and CDR2: MNHEY, SVGAGI. This CDR3 comprises 13 residues. Germline trimming cut 8 bases from V and 2 bases from J; bases unmatched to any gene: 3.